The sequence of this TCR beta chain was determined in a study of shared clonotypes between healthy human individuals. The V gene lost 3 bases and the J gene lost 5 bases, with 4 bases spanning the gap. CDR3 length equals 11 residues. Germline lookup yields CDR1 SEHNR and CDR2 FQNEAQ (reference sequence). Partitioning of CD4+ cells yielded a CD45RA+ naive subset and a CD45RA-negative memory subset. Researchers ran the assay at a deep level. The protocol was immunoSEQ multiplex PCR, while the TCRdb copy is restricted to in-frame clones and leaves out a portion. In the table there are 800,000 to 1,200,000 clones, roughly 74% of which are singletons.

This TCR derives from a man between 18 and 35 years old in good health. Some clones in this sample may be carry-over from other donors' samples. J is TRBJ2-5 and V is TRBV7-9; D uncertain. Sample: memory CD4+ T cells from PBMCs. Subset indicated: CD45RA-negative fraction. CDR3 protein: CASSFVETQYF. In DNA, the CDR3 is TGTGCCAGCAGCTTCGTGGAGACCCAGTACTTC.